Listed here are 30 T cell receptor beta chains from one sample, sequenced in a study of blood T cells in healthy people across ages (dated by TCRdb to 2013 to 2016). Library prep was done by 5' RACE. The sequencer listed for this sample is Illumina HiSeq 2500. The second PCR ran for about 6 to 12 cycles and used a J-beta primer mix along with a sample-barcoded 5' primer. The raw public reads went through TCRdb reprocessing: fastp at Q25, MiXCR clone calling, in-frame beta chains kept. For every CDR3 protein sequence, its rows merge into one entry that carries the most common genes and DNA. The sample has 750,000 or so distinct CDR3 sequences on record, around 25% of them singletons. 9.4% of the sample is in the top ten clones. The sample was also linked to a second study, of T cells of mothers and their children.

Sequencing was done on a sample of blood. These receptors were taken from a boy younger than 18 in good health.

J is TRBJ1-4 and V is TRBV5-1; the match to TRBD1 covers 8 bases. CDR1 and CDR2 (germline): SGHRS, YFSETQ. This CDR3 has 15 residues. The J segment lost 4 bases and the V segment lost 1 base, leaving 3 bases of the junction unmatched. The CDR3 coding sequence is TGCGCCAGCAGCTTGAGGGACAGGCTTAATGAAAAACTGTTTTTT. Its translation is CASSLRDRLNEKLFF.

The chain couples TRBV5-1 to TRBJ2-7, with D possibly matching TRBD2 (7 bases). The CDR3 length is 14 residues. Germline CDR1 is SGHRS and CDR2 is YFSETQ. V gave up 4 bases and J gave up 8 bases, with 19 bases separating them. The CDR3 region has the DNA TGCGCCAGCAGCGTCTCGGGGGGCCCTTACCAGCAGTACTTC. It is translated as CASSVSGGPYQQYF.

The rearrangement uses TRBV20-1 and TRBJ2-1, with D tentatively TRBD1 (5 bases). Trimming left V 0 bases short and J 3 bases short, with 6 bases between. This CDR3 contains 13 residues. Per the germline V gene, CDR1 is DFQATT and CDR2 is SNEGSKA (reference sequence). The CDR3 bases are TGCAGTGCTAGAGATGACAGCTACAATGAGCAGTTCTTC. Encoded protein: CSARDDSYNEQFF.

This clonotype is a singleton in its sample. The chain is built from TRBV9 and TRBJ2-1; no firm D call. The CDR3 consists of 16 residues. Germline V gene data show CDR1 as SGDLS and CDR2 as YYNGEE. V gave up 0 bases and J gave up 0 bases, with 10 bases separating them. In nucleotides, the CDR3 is TGTGCCAGCAGCGTAGAGGCTGTGAGCTCCTACAATGAGCAGTTCTTC. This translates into CASSVEAVSSYNEQFF.

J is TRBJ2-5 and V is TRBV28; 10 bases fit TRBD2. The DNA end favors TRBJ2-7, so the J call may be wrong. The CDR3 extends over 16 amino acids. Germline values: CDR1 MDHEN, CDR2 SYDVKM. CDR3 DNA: TGTGCCACTAGCGGGAGAGGGGGACCTTGGGCCTACGAGCAGTACTTC. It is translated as CATSGRGGPWAYEQYF.

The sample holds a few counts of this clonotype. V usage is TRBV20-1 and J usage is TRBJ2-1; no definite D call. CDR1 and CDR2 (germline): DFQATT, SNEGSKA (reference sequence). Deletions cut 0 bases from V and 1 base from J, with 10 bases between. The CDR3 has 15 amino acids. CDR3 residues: CSARDPRQSYNEQFF. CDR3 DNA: TGCAGTGCTAGAGACCCCAGACAATCCTACAATGAGCAGTTCTTC.

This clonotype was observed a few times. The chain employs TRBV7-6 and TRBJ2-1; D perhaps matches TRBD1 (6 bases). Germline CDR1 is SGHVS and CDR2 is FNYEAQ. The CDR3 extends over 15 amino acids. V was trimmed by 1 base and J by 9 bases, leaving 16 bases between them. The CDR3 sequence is CASSLDGGSSGEQFF. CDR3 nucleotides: TGTGCCAGCAGCTTAGATGGGGGCAGCTCGGGTGAGCAGTTCTTC. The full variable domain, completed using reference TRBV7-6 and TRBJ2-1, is GAGVSQSPRYKVTKRGQDVALRCDPISGHVSLYWYRQALGQGPEFLTYFNYEAQQDKSGLPNDRFSAERPEGSISTLTIQRTEQRDSAMYRCASSLDGGSSGEQFFGPGTRLTVL.

CDR3 sequence (DNA): TGTGCCAGCAGTGAACTTCCCTACCGGGGGGGCACAGATACGCAGTATTTT. Translation: CASSELPYRGGTDTQYF. This rearrangement joins TRBV2 to TRBJ2-3; 7 bases map to TRBD2. Germline V gene sequence: CDR1 SNHLY, CDR2 FYNNEI. The CDR3 is 17 amino acids. Germline trimming cut 2 bases from V and 1 base from J; bases unmatched to any gene: 9.

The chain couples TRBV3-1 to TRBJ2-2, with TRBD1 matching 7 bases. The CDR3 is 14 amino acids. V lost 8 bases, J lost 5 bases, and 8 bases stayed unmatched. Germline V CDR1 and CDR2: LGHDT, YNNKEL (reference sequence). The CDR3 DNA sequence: TGTGCCAGCTCGAAGACAGGGCGGACCGGGGAGCTGTTTTTT. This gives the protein CASSKTGRTGELFF.

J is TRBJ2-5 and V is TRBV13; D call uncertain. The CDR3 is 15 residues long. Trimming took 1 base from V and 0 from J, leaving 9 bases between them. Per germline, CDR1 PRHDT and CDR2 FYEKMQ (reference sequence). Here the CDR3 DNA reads TGTGCCAGCAGCTTAGTCCGCCAGAACCAAGAGACCCAGTACTTC. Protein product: CASSLVRQNQETQYF.

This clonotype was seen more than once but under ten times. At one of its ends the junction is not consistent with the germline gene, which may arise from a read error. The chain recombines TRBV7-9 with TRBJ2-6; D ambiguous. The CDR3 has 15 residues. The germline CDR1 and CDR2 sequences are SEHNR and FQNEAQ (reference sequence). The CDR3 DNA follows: TGTGCCAGTAGCTTTTTCGACCCTGGGGCCAACGTCCTGACTTTC. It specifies CASSFFDPGANVLTF.

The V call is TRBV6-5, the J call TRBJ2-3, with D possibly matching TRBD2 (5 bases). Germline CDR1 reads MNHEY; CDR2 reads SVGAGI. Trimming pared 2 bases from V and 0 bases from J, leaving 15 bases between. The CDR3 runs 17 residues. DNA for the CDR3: TGTGCCAGCAGTTACAGTTTGCGAGCGGTCAGCACAGATACGCAGTATTTT. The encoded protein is CASSYSLRAVSTDTQYF.

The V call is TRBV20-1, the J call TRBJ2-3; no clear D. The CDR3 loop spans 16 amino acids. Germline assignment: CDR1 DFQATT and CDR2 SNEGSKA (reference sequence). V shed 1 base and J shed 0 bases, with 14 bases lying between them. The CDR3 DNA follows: TGCAGTGCTAGAGTAGAACCGCTACTGAGCACAGATACGCAGTATTTT. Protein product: CSARVEPLLSTDTQYF.

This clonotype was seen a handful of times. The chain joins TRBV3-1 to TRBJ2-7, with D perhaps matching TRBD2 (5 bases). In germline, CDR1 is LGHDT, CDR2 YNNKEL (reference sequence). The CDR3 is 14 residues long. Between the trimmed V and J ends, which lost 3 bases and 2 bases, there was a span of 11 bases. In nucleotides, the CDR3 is TGTGCCAGCAGCCACTGGAGGATCCCCTACGAGCAGTACTTC. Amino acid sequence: CASSHWRIPYEQYF.

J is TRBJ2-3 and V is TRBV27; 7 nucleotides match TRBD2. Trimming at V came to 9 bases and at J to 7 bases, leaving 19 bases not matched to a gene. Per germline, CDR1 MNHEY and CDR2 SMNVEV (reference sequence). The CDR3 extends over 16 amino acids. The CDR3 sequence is CASSRLLAAPSNTQYF. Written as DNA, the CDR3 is TGTGCCAGTAGCCGACTTCTAGCGGCGCCTTCAAATACGCAGTATTTT.

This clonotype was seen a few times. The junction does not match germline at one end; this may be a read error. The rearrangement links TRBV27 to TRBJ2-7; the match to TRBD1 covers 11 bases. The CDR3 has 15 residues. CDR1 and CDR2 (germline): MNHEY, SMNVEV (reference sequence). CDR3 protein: CASSWKDRGPYEQYF. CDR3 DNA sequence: TGCGCCAGCAGTTGGAAGGACAGGGGGCCCTACGAGCAGTACTTC.

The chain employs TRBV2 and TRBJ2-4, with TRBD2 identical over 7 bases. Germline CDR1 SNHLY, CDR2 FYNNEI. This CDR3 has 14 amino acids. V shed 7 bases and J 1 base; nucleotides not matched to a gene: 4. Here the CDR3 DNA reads TGTGCCAGCAATTCGCGGGGGGCCAAAAACATTCAGTACTTC. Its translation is CASNSRGAKNIQYF.

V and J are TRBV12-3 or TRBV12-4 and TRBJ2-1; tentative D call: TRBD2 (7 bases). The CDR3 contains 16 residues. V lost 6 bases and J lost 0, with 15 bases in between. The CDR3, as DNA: TGTGCCAGCAGGGACAGCGGGGCCTTCTCCTACAATGAGCAGTTCTTC. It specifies CASRDSGAFSYNEQFF.

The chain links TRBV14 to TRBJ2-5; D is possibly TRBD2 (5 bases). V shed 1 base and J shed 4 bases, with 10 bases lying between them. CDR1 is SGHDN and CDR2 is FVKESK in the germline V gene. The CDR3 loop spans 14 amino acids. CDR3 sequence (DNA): TGTGCCAGCAGCCAAGCTAATGGAGGAGAGACCCAGTACTTC. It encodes CASSQANGGETQYF.

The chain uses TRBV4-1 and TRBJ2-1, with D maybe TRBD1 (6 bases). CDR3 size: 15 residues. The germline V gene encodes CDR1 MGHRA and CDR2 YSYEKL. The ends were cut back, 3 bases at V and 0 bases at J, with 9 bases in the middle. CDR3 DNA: TGCGCCAGCAGCCATCAGGGGAGCTCCTACAATGAGCAGTTCTTC. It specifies CASSHQGSSYNEQFF.

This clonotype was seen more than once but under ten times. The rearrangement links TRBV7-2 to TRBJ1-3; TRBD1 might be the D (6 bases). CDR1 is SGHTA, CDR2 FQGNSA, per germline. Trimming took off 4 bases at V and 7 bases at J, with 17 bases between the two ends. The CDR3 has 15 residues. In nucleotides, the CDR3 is TGTGCCAGCAGCTACTCACAGGGTTTGGGGAACACCATATATTTT. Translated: CASSYSQGLGNTIYF. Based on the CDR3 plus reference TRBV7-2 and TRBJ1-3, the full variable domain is GAGVSQSPSNKVTEKGKDVELRCDPISGHTALYWYRQSLGQGLEFLIYFQGNSAPDKSGLPSDRFSAERTGGSVSTLTIQRTQQEDSAVYLCASSYSQGLGNTIYFGEGSWLTVV.

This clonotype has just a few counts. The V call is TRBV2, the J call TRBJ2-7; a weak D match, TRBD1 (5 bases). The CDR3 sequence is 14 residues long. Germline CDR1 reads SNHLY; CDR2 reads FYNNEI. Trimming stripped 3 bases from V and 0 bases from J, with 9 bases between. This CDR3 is CASSDTGSSYEQYF. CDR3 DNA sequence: TGTGCCAGCAGTGATACAGGAAGCTCCTACGAGCAGTACTTC. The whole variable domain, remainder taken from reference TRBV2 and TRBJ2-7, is EPEVTQTPSHQVTQMGQEVILRCVPISNHLYFYWYRQILGQKVEFLVSFYNNEISEKSEIFDDQFSVERPDGSNFTLKIRSTKLEDSAMYFCASSDTGSSYEQYFGPGTRLTVT.

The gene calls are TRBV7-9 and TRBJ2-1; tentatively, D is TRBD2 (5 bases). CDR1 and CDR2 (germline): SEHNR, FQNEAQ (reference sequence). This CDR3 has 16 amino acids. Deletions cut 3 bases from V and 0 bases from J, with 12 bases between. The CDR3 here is CASSFPPGISYNEQFF. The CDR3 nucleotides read TGTGCCAGCAGCTTCCCCCCCGGGATCTCCTACAATGAGCAGTTCTTC.

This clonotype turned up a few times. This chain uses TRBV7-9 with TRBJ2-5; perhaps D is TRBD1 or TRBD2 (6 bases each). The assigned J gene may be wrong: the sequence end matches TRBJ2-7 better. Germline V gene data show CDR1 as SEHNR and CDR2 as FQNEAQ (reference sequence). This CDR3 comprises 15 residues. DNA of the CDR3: TGTGCCAGCAGCTTATCCCGAGGAGGGGGCTACGAGCAGTACTTC. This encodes CASSLSRGGGYEQYF.

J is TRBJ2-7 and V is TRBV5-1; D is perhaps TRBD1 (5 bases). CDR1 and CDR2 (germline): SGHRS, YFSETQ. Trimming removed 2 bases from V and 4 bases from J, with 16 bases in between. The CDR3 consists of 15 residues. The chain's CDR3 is CASSFFRTLPYEQYF. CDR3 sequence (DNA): TGCGCCAGCAGCTTTTTTCGGACACTTCCTTACGAGCAGTACTTC.

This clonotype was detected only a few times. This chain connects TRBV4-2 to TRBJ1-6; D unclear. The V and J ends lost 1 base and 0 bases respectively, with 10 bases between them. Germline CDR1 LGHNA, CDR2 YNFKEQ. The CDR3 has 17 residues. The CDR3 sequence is CASSQGRASSYNSPLHF. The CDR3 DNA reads TGTGCCAGCAGCCAAGGGAGGGCTAGCTCCTATAATTCACCCCTCCACTTT.

This CDR3 is CASSTPWGYNEQFF. The CDR3 DNA is TGTGCCAGCAGTACCCCGTGGGGCTACAATGAGCAGTTCTTC. The V call is TRBV6-5, the J call TRBJ2-1; D is unclear. The CDR3 totals 14 residues. V lost 5 bases to trimming and J lost 3 bases, with 11 bases between them. Germline V CDR1 and CDR2: MNHEY, SVGAGI.

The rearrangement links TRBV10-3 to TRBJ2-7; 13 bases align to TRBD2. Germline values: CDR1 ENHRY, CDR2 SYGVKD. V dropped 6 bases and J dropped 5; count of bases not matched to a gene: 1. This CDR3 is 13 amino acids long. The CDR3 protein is CAIRGLAGNEQYF. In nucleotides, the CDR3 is TGTGCCATCAGGGGACTAGCGGGAAACGAGCAGTACTTC.

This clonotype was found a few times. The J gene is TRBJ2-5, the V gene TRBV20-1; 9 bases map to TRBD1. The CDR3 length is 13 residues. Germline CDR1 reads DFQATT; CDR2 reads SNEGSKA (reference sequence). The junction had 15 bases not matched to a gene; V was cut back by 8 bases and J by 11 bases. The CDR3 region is CSLSQGALGEQYF. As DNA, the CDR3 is TGCAGTCTATCACAGGGGGCGCTGGGTGAGCAGTACTTC.

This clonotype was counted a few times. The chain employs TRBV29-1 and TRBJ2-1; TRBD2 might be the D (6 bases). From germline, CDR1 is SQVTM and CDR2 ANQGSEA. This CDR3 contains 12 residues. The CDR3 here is CRVGRRDNEQFF. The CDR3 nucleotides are TGCAGAGTAGGGCGGAGGGACAATGAGCAGTTCTTC.